A selection of T cell receptor beta chains follows, all from one sample in a study of OX40 agonist ivuxolimab in advanced cancers. Some clones are missing from TCRdb's copy, which holds only in-frame ones; the method was immunoSEQ multiplex PCR. The sample lists approximately 49,000 clones, about 88% occurring once. This specimen was CD4+ or CD8+ T cells sorted from blood, taken in a trial of the OX40 agonist ivuxolimab. These receptors were obtained from an adult with an advanced solid tumor such as melanoma, head and neck, liver or kidney cancer. The CDR3 runs from the conserved cysteine through the conserved F or W. A D gene is named only where the DNA matches it firmly. Size values are once, few and many counts, or a class for expanded clones, and some rows have none.

>NA|TRBV6-9|TRBJ1-1|NA
TGTGCCAGCATCTACGGCACCGAAGCTTTCTTT
CASIYGTEAFF
>NA|TRBV7-2|TRBJ1-6|NA
TGTGCCAGCAGCCTAGGGGTAAATTCACCCCTCCACTTT
CASSLGVNSPLHF
>TRBD1|TRBV27|TRBJ1-6|NA
TGTGCCAGCAGTTCAGGACAGGGAAATTCACCCCTCCACTTT
CASSSGQGNSPLHF
>NA|TRBV6-5|TRBJ1-1|NA
TGTGCCAGCAGTTACGGGGACACTGAAGCTTTCTTT
CASSYGDTEAFF
>TRBD1|TRBV5-1|TRBJ1-5|NA
TGCGCCAGCAGCTTTCAGGGGGGTCAGCCCCAGCATTTT
CASSFQGGQPQHF
>NA|TRBV5-4|TRBJ2-3|once
TGTGCCAGCAGGCCTTCTAGCGCCCCTAGCACAGATACGCAGTATTTT
CASRPSSAPSTDTQYF
>NA|TRBV4-1|TRBJ2-3|once
TGCGCCAGCAGCCAAATATTAGCGCCGGGCGCAGATACGCAGTATTTT
CASSQILAPGADTQYF
>TRBD1|TRBV15|TRBJ2-2|NA
TGTGCCACCAGGCCCGGGACAGAGAACACCGGGGAGCTGTTTTTT
CATRPGTENTGELFF
>NA|TRBV2|TRBJ2-7|once
TGTGCCAGCAGTGCTGGCCCGGGGACTGCCTACGAGCAGTACTTC
CASSAGPGTAYEQYF
>TRBD2|TRBV7-7|TRBJ2-3|NA
TGTGCTAGCAGCTTAGGGTCTAGCGGGGGGGCAGTCGCAGATACGCAGTATTTT
CASSLGSSGGAVADTQYF
>NA|TRBV2|TRBJ1-6|once
TGTGCCAGCAGGGGAGACTATAATTCACCCCTCCACTTT
CASRGDYNSPLHF
>TRBD1|TRBV25-1|TRBJ1-4|NA
TGTGCCAGCAGCCCGGGACAGACTAATGAAAAACTGTTTTTT
CASSPGQTNEKLFF
>NA|TRBV12-2|TRBJ2-2|NA
TGTGCAAGTCGCCTCGGGACAGGGTACACCGGGGAGCTGTTTTTT
CASRLGTGYTGELFF
>TRBD1|TRBV28|TRBJ2-7|NA
TGTGCCAGCAGTTTAATGGGACAGGGGAGGGAGCAGTACTTC
CASSLMGQGREQYF
>TRBD1|TRBV5-1|TRBJ1-5|NA
TGCGCCAGCAGCCCTGACAGGGTGGATCAGCCCCAGCATTTT
CASSPDRVDQPQHF
>TRBD2|TRBV7-8|TRBJ2-3|NA
TGTGCCAGCAGCCCTATAGCGGGAGGGCCGACAGATACGCAGTATTTT
CASSPIAGGPTDTQYF
>NA|TRBV9|TRBJ2-1|NA
TGTGCCAGCAGCGTCGGGGCAATTTCCTACAATGAGCAGTTCTTC
CASSVGAISYNEQFF
>NA|TRBV5-4|TRBJ2-3|few
TGTGCCAGCAGCTTGGATAGCGGTTACACAGATACGCAGTATTTT
CASSLDSGYTDTQYF
>TRBD2|TRBV5-4|TRBJ2-7|NA
TGTGCCAGCAGCAACCCGGTGGGGGGGGAGCAGTACTTC
CASSNPVGGEQYF
>TRBD1|TRBV7-7|TRBJ2-2|NA
TGTGCTAGCAGCTTTTCCCCGACAGGGAGCACCGGGGAGCTGTTTTTT
CASSFSPTGSTGELFF